This TCR beta chain was observed in a study of T-cell memory formation after mild COVID-19. TCRdb processed the 5' RACE reads anew with MiXCR; each CDR3 protein has one entry. The sample yields about 200,000 distinct CDR3 sequences, 16% seen once. Trimming removed 6 bases from V and 2 bases from J, with 13 bases in between. Germline CDR1 reads SNHLY; CDR2 reads FYNNEI. The CDR3 has 15 residues. The sample taken for sequencing was PBMCs or a T cell subset sorted from them (not recorded which). The chain uses TRBV2 and TRBJ2-2; the D gene is possibly TRBD1 (6 bases). This TCR came from an adult woman who had mild COVID-19 (a few samples of this study predate the infection). Cell type and time point are not known. CDR3 bases: TGTGCCAGCAGGCTAAGACAGGCCAACACCGGGGAGCTGTTTTTT. Its protein product is CASRLRQANTGELFF.